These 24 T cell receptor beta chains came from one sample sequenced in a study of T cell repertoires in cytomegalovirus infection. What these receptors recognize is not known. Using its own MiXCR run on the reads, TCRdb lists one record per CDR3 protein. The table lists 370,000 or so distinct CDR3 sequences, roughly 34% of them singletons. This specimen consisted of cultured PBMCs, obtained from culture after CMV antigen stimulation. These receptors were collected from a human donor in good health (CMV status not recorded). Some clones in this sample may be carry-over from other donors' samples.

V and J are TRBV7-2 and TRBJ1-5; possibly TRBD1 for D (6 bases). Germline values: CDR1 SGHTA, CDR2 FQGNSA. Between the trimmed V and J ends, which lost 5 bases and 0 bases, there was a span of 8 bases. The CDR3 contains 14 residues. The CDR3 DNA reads TGTGCCAGCAGCCCGGACAGTAGCAATCAGCCCCAGCATTTT. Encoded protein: CASSPDSSNQPQHF.

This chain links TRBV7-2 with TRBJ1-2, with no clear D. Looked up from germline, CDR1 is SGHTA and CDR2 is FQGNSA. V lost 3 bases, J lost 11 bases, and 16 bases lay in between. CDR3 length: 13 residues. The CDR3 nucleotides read TGTGCCAGCAGCTTCGCTGGCAGAGAATGGTACACCTTC. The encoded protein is CASSFAGREWYTF.

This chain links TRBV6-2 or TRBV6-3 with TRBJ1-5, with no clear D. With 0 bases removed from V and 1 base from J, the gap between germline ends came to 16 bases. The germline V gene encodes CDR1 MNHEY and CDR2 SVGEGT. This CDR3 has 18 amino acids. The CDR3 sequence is CASSYSPTRRVSNQPQHF. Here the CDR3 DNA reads TGTGCCAGCAGTTACTCCCCGACACGGCGTGTCAGCAATCAGCCCCAGCATTTT.

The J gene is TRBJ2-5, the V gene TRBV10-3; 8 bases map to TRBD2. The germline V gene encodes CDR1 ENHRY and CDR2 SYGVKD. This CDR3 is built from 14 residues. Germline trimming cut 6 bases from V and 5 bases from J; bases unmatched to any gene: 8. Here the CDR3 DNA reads TGTGCCATCAGACCGGGACTAGTCTCGGAGACCCAGTACTTC. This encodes CAIRPGLVSETQYF.

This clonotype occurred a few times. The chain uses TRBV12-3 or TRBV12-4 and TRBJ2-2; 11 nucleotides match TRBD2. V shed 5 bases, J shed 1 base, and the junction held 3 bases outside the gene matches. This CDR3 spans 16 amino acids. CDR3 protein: CASSVGLAGNTGELFF. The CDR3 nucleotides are TGTGCCAGCAGTGTAGGACTAGCGGGGAACACCGGGGAGCTGTTTTTT.

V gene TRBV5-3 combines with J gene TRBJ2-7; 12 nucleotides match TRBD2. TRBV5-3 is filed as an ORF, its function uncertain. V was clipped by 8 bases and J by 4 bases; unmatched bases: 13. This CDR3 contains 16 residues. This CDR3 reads CASKPQGLAGSYEQYF. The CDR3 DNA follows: TGTGCCAGCAAGCCCCAGGGACTAGCGGGCAGTTACGAGCAGTACTTC.

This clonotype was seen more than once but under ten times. CDR3 coding DNA: TGTGCCAGCAGCCCCCATGCGGGAGGGCGCACAGATACGCAGTATTTT. This translates into CASSPHAGGRTDTQYF. The chain joins TRBV6-6 to TRBJ2-3; 9 positions match TRBD2. CDR1 and CDR2 from the germline V gene are MNHNY and SVGAGI (reference sequence). This CDR3 comprises 16 residues. J gave up 1 base and V 6 bases, and 8 bases lay outside the gene matches.

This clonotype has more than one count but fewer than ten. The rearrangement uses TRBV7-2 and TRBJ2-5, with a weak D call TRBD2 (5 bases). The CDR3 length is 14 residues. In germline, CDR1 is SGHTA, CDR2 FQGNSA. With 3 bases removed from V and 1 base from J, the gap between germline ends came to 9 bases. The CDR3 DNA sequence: TGTGCCAGCAGCTTCTTTAGCGCCCAAGAGACCCAGTACTTC. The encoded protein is CASSFFSAQETQYF.

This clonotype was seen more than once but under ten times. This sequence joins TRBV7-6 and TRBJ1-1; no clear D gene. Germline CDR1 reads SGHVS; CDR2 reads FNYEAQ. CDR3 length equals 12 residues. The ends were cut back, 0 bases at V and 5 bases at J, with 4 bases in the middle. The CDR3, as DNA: TGTGCCAGCAGCTTAGCGACAACTGAAGCTTTCTTT. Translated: CASSLATTEAFF. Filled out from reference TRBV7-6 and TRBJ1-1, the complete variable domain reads GAGVSQSPRYKVTKRGQDVALRCDPISGHVSLYWYRQALGQGPEFLTYFNYEAQQDKSGLPNDRFSAERPEGSISTLTIQRTEQRDSAMYRCASSLATTEAFFGQGTRLTVV.

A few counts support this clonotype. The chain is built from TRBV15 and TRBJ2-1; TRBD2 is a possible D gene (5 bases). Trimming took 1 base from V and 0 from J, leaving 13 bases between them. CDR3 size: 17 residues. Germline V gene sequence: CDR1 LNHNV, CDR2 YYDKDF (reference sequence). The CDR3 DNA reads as TGTGCCACCAGCAGAGCTCGAGCGGCTACCTCCTACAATGAGCAGTTCTTC. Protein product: CATSRARAATSYNEQFF. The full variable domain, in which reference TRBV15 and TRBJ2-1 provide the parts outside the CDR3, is DAMVIQNPRYQVTQFGKPVTLSCSQTLNHNVMYWYQQKSSQAPKLLFHYYDKDFNNEADTPDNFQSRRPNTSFCFLDIRSPGLGDTAMYLCATSRARAATSYNEQFFGPGTRLTVL.

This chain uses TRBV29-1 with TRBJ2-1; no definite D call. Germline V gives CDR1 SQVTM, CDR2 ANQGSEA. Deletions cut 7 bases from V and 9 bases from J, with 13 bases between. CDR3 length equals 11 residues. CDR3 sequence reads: CSAHGFAEQFF. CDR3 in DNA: TGCAGCGCCCACGGGTTCGCTGAGCAGTTCTTC.

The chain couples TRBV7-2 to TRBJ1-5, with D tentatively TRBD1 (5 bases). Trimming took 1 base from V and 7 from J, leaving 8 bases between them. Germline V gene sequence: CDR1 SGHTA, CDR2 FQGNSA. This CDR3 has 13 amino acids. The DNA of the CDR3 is TGTGCCAGCAGCTTAGATCAGGGACAGCCCCAGCATTTT. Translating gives CASSLDQGQPQHF. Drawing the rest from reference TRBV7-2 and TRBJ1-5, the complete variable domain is GAGVSQSPSNKVTEKGKDVELRCDPISGHTALYWYRQSLGQGLEFLIYFQGNSAPDKSGLPSDRFSAERTGGSVSTLTIQRTQQEDSAVYLCASSLDQGQPQHFGDGTRLSIL.

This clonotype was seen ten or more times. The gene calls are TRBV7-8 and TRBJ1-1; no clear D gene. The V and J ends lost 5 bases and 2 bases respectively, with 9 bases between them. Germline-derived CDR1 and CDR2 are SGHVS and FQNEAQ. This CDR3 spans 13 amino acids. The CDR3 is CASSPTLNTEAFF. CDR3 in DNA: TGTGCCAGCAGCCCGACATTAAACACTGAAGCTTTCTTT.

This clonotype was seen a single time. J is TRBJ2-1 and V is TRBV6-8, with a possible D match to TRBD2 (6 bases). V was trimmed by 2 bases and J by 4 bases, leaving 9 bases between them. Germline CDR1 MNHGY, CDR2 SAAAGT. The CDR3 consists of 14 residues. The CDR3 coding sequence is TGTGCCAGCAGTTACGAGGAGGGTTACAATGAGCAGTTCTTC. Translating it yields CASSYEEGYNEQFF.

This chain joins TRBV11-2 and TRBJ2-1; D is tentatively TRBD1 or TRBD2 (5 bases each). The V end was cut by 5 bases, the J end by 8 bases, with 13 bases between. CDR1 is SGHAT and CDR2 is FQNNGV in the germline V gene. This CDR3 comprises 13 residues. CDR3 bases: TGTGCCAGCAGCACCTGGGGGTCCCATGAGCAGTTCTTC. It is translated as CASSTWGSHEQFF.

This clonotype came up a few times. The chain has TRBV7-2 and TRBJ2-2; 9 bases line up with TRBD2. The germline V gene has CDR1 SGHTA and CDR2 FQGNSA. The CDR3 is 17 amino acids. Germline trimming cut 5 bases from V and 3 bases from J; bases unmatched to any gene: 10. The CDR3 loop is CASSPEGLAGYTGELFF. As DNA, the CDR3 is TGTGCCAGCAGCCCTGAGGGGCTAGCGGGATACACCGGGGAGCTGTTTTTT. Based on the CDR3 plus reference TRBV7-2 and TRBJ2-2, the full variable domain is GAGVSQSPSNKVTEKGKDVELRCDPISGHTALYWYRQSLGQGLEFLIYFQGNSAPDKSGLPSDRFSAERTGGSVSTLTIQRTQQEDSAVYLCASSPEGLAGYTGELFFGEGSRLTVL.

This CDR3 reads CASSLLRTENTEAFF. The CDR3 region has the DNA TGTGCCAGCAGCTTACTAAGGACAGAAAACACTGAAGCTTTCTTT. V usage is TRBV7-8 and J usage is TRBJ1-1; D is perhaps TRBD1 (6 bases). Germline-derived CDR1 and CDR2 are SGHVS and FQNEAQ. This CDR3 region has 15 residues. The V and J ends lost 2 bases and 2 bases respectively, with 12 bases between them.

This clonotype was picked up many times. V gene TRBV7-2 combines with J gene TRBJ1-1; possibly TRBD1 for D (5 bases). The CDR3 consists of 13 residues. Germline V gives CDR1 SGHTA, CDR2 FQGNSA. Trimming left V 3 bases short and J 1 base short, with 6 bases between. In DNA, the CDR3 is TGTGCCAGCAGCTTTCAGGGGAACACTGAAGCTTTCTTT. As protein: CASSFQGNTEAFF.

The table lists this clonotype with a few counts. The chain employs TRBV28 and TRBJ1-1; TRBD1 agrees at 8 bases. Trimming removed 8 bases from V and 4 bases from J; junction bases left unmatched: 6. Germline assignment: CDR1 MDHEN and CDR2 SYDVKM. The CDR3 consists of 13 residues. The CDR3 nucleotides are TGTGCCAGCTCGACAGGGGTTGGCACTGAAGCTTTCTTT. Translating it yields CASSTGVGTEAFF.

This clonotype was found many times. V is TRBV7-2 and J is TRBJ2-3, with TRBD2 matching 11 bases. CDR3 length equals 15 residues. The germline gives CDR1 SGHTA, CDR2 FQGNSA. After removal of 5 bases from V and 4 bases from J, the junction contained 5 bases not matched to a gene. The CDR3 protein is CASSVKLAGADTQYF. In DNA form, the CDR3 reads TGTGCCAGCAGCGTTAAACTAGCGGGGGCAGATACGCAGTATTTT.

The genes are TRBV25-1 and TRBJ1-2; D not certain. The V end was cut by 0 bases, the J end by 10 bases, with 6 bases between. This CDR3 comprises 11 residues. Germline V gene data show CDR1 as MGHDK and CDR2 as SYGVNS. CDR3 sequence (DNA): TGTGCCAGCAGTGAATACAGTTCCTACACCTTC. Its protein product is CASSEYSSYTF.

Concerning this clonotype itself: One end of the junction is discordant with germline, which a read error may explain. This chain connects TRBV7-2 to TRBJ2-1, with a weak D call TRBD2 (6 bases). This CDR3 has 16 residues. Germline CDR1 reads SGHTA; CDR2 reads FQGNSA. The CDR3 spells CASSLRGKDEGNEQLF. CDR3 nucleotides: TGTGCCAGCAGTCTCCGGGGGAAGGACGAGGGGAATGAGCAGCTCTTC. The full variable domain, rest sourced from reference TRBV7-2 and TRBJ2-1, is GAGVSQSPSNKVTEKGKDVELRCDPISGHTALYWYRQSLGQGLEFLIYFQGNSAPDKSGLPSDRFSAERTGGSVSTLTIQRTQQEDSAVYLCASSLRGKDEGNEQLFGPGTRLTVL.

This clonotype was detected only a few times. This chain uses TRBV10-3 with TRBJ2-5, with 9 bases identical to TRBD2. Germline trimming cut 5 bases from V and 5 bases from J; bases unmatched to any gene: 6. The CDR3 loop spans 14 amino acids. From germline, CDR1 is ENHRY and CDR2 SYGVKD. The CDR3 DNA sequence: TGTGCCATCAGTATCGCGGGAGGGGTGGAGACCCAGTACTTC. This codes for CAISIAGGVETQYF.

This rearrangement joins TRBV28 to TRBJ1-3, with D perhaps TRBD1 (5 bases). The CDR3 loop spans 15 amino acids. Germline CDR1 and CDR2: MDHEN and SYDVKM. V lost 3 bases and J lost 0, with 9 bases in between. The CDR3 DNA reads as TGTGCCAGCAGTTTCCGAGGGGTCTCTGGAAACACCATATATTTT. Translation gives CASSFRGVSGNTIYF.